Shown below are 11 T cell receptor beta chains from a single sample sequenced in a study of T cell changes during pregnancy in multiple sclerosis. Method: immunoSEQ multiplex PCR; TCRdb's copy keeps in-frame clones and lacks some. The sample yields about 92,000 clones, around 92% seen once. The sequences come from peripheral blood, collected in the first trimester of pregnancy. The receptors originated from a female donor with multiple sclerosis, enrolled in a pregnancy study.

The genes are TRBV27 and TRBJ2-5; a weak D match, TRBD2 (5 bases). CDR3 length: 14 amino acids. Germline V gives CDR1 MNHEY, CDR2 SMNVEV (reference sequence). Trimming removed 10 bases from V and 4 bases from J, with 19 bases in between. CDR3 nucleotide sequence: TGTGCCACCCGAGGGTGGCACAGTGGAGAGACCCAGTACTTC. Translation gives CATRGWHSGETQYF.

This sequence joins TRBV5-1 and TRBJ2-1; D perhaps matches TRBD2 (8 bases). The V and J ends lost 4 bases and 7 bases respectively, with 15 bases between them. The germline V gene encodes CDR1 SGHRS and CDR2 YFSETQ. This CDR3 has 14 residues. The CDR3, as DNA: TGCGCCAGCAGCAACAGGGGACTAGAGAATGAGCAGTTCTTC. Translation gives CASSNRGLENEQFF.

The CDR3 DNA reads TGTGCCAGCAGCTTAGATCTCAGTACCGAGCAGTACTTC. It yields the protein CASSLDLSTEQYF. V is TRBV7-6 and J is TRBJ2-7; unclear D gene. From germline, CDR1 is SGHVS and CDR2 FNYEAQ. The length of the CDR3 is 13 residues. V was trimmed by 1 base and J by 6 bases, leaving 10 bases between them.

The rearrangement uses TRBV27 and TRBJ2-1, with 11 bases fitting TRBD2. The CDR3 length is 15 residues. Trimming removed 10 bases from V and 7 bases from J; junction bases left unmatched: 12. CDR1 MNHEY and CDR2 SMNVEV come from the germline V gene (reference sequence). The DNA of the CDR3 is TGTGCCACCACGGGGCCGGGACTAGCGGCAAATGAGCAGTTCTTC. Its protein is CATTGPGLAANEQFF.

V gene TRBV2 combines with J gene TRBJ1-5; D is uncertain. Germline V gene sequence: CDR1 SNHLY, CDR2 FYNNEI. The CDR3 has 15 residues. V was trimmed by 7 bases and J by 2 bases, leaving 15 bases between them. The CDR3 DNA reads TGTGCCAGCACCCCCAACAGTATTGGCAATCAGCCCCAGCATTTT. Protein product: CASTPNSIGNQPQHF.

V usage is TRBV15 and J usage is TRBJ1-5; a possible D gene is TRBD1 (6 bases). This CDR3 spans 15 amino acids. CDR1 and CDR2 (germline): LNHNV, YYDKDF (reference sequence). V gave up 0 bases and J gave up 9 bases, with 15 bases separating them. The CDR3 DNA sequence: TGTGCCACCAGCAGAGATCTGGGGGGGCAGGGGCCCCAGCATTTT. Its translation: CATSRDLGGQGPQHF.

The CDR3 DNA is TGCGCCAGCAGCCAAGTGGGTGGGGGCTACACCGGGGAGCTGTTTTTT. Its translation: CASSQVGGGYTGELFF. The chain is built from TRBV4-1 and TRBJ2-2; D perhaps matches TRBD1 (6 bases). Germline V gene sequence: CDR1 MGHRA, CDR2 YSYEKL. CDR3 size: 16 residues. Trimming stripped 1 base from V and 3 bases from J, with 12 bases between.

The CDR3 spells CASRPPGQGNGYTF. DNA for the CDR3: TGTGCCAGCAGACCACCGGGACAGGGGAATGGCTACACCTTC. The J gene is TRBJ1-2, the V gene TRBV7-9; TRBD1 matches at 10 bases. V lost 6 bases, J lost 6 bases, and 7 bases stayed unmatched. The CDR3 has 14 amino acids. Per germline, CDR1 SEHNR and CDR2 FQNEAQ (reference sequence).

The chain carries TRBV10-3 and TRBJ1-1; no firm D call. This CDR3 contains 12 residues. V was clipped by 5 bases and J by 0 bases, with 4 bases between them. Germline CDR1 and CDR2: ENHRY and SYGVKD. CDR3 DNA sequence: TGTGCCATCAGTCAGATGAACACTGAAGCTTTCTTT. Amino acids: CAISQMNTEAFF.

The chain recombines TRBV28 with TRBJ1-5; perhaps TRBD1 as D (6 bases). V shed 6 bases and J shed 3 bases, with 15 bases lying between them. The CDR3 length is 15 residues. Germline CDR1 and CDR2: MDHEN and SYDVKM. As DNA, the CDR3 is TGTGCCAGCAGCTCAACCGGACAGTTCAATCAGCCCCAGCATTTT. Protein: CASSSTGQFNQPQHF. Full variable domain (remainder filled in from reference TRBV28 and TRBJ1-5): DVKVTQSSRYLVKRTGEKVFLECVQDMDHENMFWYRQDPGLGLRLIYFSYDVKMKEKGDIPEGYSVSREKKERFSLILESASTNQTSMYLCASSSTGQFNQPQHFGDGTRLSIL.

In this sample, this clone turned up a few times. The chain carries TRBV7-9 and TRBJ1-1, with a tentative D call TRBD1 (6 bases). Trimming shortened V by 5 bases and J by 7 bases, and 8 bases separated the two germline ends. Germline V CDR1 and CDR2: SEHNR, FQNEAQ (reference sequence). CDR3 length equals 11 residues. The CDR3 here is CASSPDSEAFF. The CDR3 DNA reads TGTGCCAGCAGCCCGGACAGTGAAGCTTTCTTT.